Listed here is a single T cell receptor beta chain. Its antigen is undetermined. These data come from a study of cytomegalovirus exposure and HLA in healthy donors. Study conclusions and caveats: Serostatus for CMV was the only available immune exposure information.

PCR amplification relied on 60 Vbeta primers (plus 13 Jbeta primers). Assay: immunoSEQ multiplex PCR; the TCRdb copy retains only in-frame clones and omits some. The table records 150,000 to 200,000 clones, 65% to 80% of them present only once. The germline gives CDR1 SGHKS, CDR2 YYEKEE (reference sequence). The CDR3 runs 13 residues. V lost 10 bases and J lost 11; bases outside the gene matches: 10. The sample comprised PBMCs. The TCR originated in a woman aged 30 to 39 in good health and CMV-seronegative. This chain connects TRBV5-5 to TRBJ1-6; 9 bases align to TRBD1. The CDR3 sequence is CAASTGGNPPLHF. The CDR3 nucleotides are TGTGCCGCCTCGACAGGGGGAAATCCACCCCTCCACTTT.